Listed below are T cell receptor beta chains from one sample, sequenced in a study of CD8+CD57+ T cells in acquired aplastic anemia. TCRdb processed the reads anew with MiXCR; each CDR3 protein has one entry. Here the sample spans hundreds of thousands of distinct CDR3 sequences, roughly half being singletons. Sample: sorted CD4+, CD8+, or CD8+CD57+ T cells (not recorded which) from PBMCs. The origin of the receptors is a human donor with severe aplastic anemia or a healthy control (not recorded which). Each CDR3 is given with its conserved first and last residue. Not all rows give a size; the values are once, few, many and, for expanded clones, a class.

>NA|TRBV7-2|TRBJ1-2
CASSTRTPIYGYTF
>many|TRBV2|TRBJ1-6
CASKRDKASPLHF
>few|TRBV7-8|TRBJ2-5
CASRPKRVGTKGQETQYF
>NA|TRBV6-5|TRBJ2-5
CASAGLVRETQYF
>NA|TRBV19|TRBJ2-2
CASSIKVPGELFF
>few|TRBV25-1|TRBJ2-1
CASSEWDSGNYNEQFF
>many|TRBV5-6|TRBJ1-2
CASSLEGYPGGYTF
>NA|TRBV19|TRBJ1-2
CASSIAGGVGYTF
>NA|TRBV3-1|TRBJ2-1
CASSRELAGGHEQFF
>NA|TRBV15|TRBJ2-4
CATSVGDSFQYF
>NA|TRBV7-9|TRBJ2-6
CASSRTVSGDSVLTF
>many|TRBV20-1|TRBJ2-7
CSAPFAARGYEQYF
>many|TRBV9|TRBJ1-3
CASSVAPGARGNTIYF
>many|TRBV6-1|TRBJ2-7
CASSGQGIFDEQYF
>NA|TRBV29-1|TRBJ1-2
CSVQRAGLLGYTF
>once|TRBV11-2|TRBJ1-1
CASSYLQGDTEAFF
>few|TRBV6-1|TRBJ2-7
CASSDQRSGSYEQYF
>few|TRBV19|TRBJ2-1
CASSIAGGEQFF
>many|TRBV6-4|TRBJ1-1
CASSDSGQGGTEAFF
>NA|TRBV20-1|TRBJ2-3
CSARLVPFRTDTQYF
>NA|TRBV5-8|TRBJ1-1
CASSWRAGVNTEAFF
>NA|TRBV10-3|TRBJ2-3
CAISERQGGDTQYF
>NA|TRBV29-1|TRBJ1-2
CSAGQGDYGYTF
>NA|TRBV7-9|TRBJ2-7
CASSLGQGPCEQYF
>few|TRBV9|TRBJ2-5
CASSVAAGREETQYF
>NA|TRBV5-5|TRBJ1-4
CASSLTGVEKLFF
>few|TRBV5-5|TRBJ2-2
CASSLALSNPGANTGELFF
>NA|TRBV20-1|TRBJ1-2
CSASPGQGASYGYTF
>NA|TRBV29-1|TRBJ2-5
CSVTRYQETQYF
>NA|TRBV19|TRBJ1-5
CASSIDPEGSTYSNQPQHF
>many|TRBV29-1|TRBJ1-2
CSVYTGTNYGYTF
>NA|TRBV20-1|TRBJ2-6
CSATAGKDVLTF
>NA|TRBV19|TRBJ2-7
CASSISGRIGEQYF
>NA|TRBV25-1|TRBJ1-4
CASNPGTGGNEKLFF
>many|TRBV2|TRBJ2-3
CASSFLAGGTDTQYF
>NA|TRBV20-1|TRBJ2-7
CSARDYGTNHYEQYF
>NA|TRBV7-2|TRBJ2-7
CASSQDLTLEQYF
>NA|TRBV5-4|TRBJ2-1
CASSLYMSGPRRNEQFF
>NA|TRBV5-6|TRBJ2-7
CASSLANSIYEQYF
>NA|TRBV10-3|TRBJ2-3
CAISEWTPPADTQYF
>NA|TRBV10-1|TRBJ2-7
CASSESWTGPYEQYF
>many|TRBV6-1|TRBJ1-2
CASREEDRANYGYTF